The next 8 T cell receptor beta chains were all read from a single sample in a study of blood T cell repertoires in COVID-19. The repertoire was sequenced with immunoSEQ multiplex PCR; TCRdb's copy has only in-frame clones and lacks some. Of 200,000 to 250,000 clones in the sample, around 90% were seen once. Sequencing input: peripheral blood. The receptors were sampled from a woman in her late teens or twenties who had recovered from COVID-19.

This chain links TRBV7-9 with TRBJ2-7; the match to TRBD1 covers 9 bases. Germline loops: CDR1 SEHNR, CDR2 FQNEAQ (reference sequence). The V and J ends lost 1 base and 4 bases, in that order; junction bases with no gene match: 2. The CDR3 totals 14 residues. The CDR3: CASSLGTGVYEQYF. DNA for the CDR3: TGTGCCAGCAGCTTAGGGACAGGGGTGTACGAGCAGTACTTC.

This chain connects TRBV11-2 to TRBJ1-3; the D gene is possibly TRBD1 (5 bases). The CDR3 sequence is 16 residues long. In germline, CDR1 is SGHAT, CDR2 FQNNGV. Trimming left V 7 bases short and J 0 bases short, with 16 bases between. This CDR3 is CASNPGGALSGNTIYF. For the CDR3, the DNA is TGTGCCAGCAACCCTGGAGGGGCCCTCTCTGGAAACACCATATATTTT.

The chain joins TRBV6-2 or TRBV6-3 to TRBJ2-1; 10 bases are shared with TRBD2. V shed 0 bases, J shed 4 bases, and the junction held 12 bases outside the gene matches. The germline gives CDR1 MNHEY, CDR2 SVGEGT. This CDR3 has 19 residues. CDR3 amino acids: CASSYSRTLAGDIYNEQFF. The CDR3 DNA reads TGTGCCAGCAGTTACTCCCGGACGCTAGCGGGGGACATTTACAATGAGCAGTTCTTC.

The chain uses TRBV6-5 and TRBJ2-1; possible D gene TRBD2, 6 bases. Germline V CDR1 and CDR2: MNHEY, SVGAGI. Trimming shortened V by 7 bases and J by 6 bases, and 13 bases separated the two germline ends. The CDR3 consists of 13 residues. This chain's CDR3 is CASMRGAGNEQFF. Written as DNA, the CDR3 is TGTGCCAGCATGCGGGGCGCGGGCAATGAGCAGTTCTTC.

This chain connects TRBV7-3 to TRBJ1-2; D is perhaps TRBD1 (5 bases). The germline V and J ends were trimmed by 5 bases and 4 bases, with 11 bases remaining between them. This CDR3 is built from 13 residues. In germline, CDR1 is SGHTA, CDR2 FQGTGA. CDR3 coding DNA: TGTGCCAGCAGCAAACAGGACGCCTATGGCTACACCTTC. It translates to CASSKQDAYGYTF.

This chain joins TRBV5-6 and TRBJ1-2; TRBD1 agrees at 11 bases. The CDR3 spans 15 residues. CDR1 is SGHDT and CDR2 is YYEEEE in the germline V gene. V gave up 0 bases and J gave up 4 bases; unmatched junction bases: 2. In nucleotides, the CDR3 is TGTGCCAGCAGCTTGGCTGGGACAGGGGGCTATGGCTACACCTTC. It translates to CASSLAGTGGYGYTF. The complete variable domain, with remaining parts taken from reference TRBV5-6 and TRBJ1-2, reads DAGVTQSPTHLIKTRGQQVTLRCSPKSGHDTVSWYQQALGQGPQFIFQYYEEEERQRGNFPDRFSGHQFPNYSSELNVNALLLGDSALYLCASSLAGTGGYGYTFGSGTRLTVV.

This sequence joins TRBV7-9 and TRBJ2-1, with 13 bases lining up with TRBD2. Germline V gene data show CDR1 as SEHNR and CDR2 as FQNEAQ (reference sequence). The V segment lost 1 base and the J segment 8 bases; nucleotides outside the gene matches: 2. CDR3 length: 15 amino acids. In nucleotides, the CDR3 is TGTGCCAGCAGCTTAGTCGGGACTAGCGGGGATGAGCAGTTCTTC. Translation: CASSLVGTSGDEQFF.

CDR3: CASSPLGTTYEQYF. DNA for the CDR3: TGTGCCAGCAGCCCCCTCGGGACTACATACGAGCAGTACTTC. The V and J genes are TRBV3-1 (or the pseudogene TRBV3-2) and TRBJ2-7; 7 positions match TRBD2. CDR3 length: 14 amino acids. Per the germline V gene, CDR1 is LGHDT and CDR2 is YNNKEL (reference sequence). J gave up 4 bases and V 4 bases, and 7 bases lay outside the gene matches.